This T cell receptor beta chain appears in the sequencing data of a study of T cell clonality in common variable immunodeficiency. The protocol was immunoSEQ multiplex PCR, while the TCRdb copy is restricted to in-frame clones and leaves out a portion. The table lists about 50,000 clones, no singletons, with just over 2% in the top ten. This clone was seen repeatedly, ten times or more. The CDR3 is cut off 3 residues early in the read; its end comes from the germline J gene. From germline, CDR1 is DFQATT and CDR2 SNEGSKA (reference sequence). The ends were cut back, 1 base at V and 0 bases at J, with 9 bases in the middle. The CDR3 is made up of 15 amino acids.

The sequence was obtained from a person aged 18 to 69 in good health. The sequenced material came from peripheral blood mononuclear cells. V is TRBV20-1 and J is TRBJ2-2, with D possibly being TRBD2 (6 bases). The sequenced part of the CDR3 DNA is TGCAGTGCTAGAGTGGGCGGGACGAACACCGGGGAG. Protein: CSARVGGTNTGE. The whole CDR3 reads CSARVGGTNTGELFF.